This entry is about one TCR beta chain. What it recognizes is unknown. The germline gene is not matched at one end of the junction; a read error may be the cause. The second PCR ran about 6 to 11 cycles with a sample-barcoded 5' primer and J-beta primers. MiXCR, run by TCRdb on the 5' RACE reads, gives a single entry per CDR3 protein. Altogether 1,300,000 or so distinct CDR3 sequences are present, around 59% being singletons, with the ten largest covering 6.5% to 8%. This specimen belongs to a study of blood T cells in healthy people across ages. Study-level findings and limits: Strong correlation linked observed beta diversity and percent naive T cells.

Germline CDR1 reads SQVTM; CDR2 reads ANQGSEA. This CDR3 has 14 residues. The sample was blood. The clonotype comes from a man between 18 and 29 years old in good health. V and J are TRBV29-1 and TRBJ1-2; 7 nucleotides match TRBD1. Here the CDR3 reads CSVEGTVDHYGYTF. CDR3 coding DNA: TGCAGCGTCGAAGGGACAGTGGACCACTATGGCTACACCTTC.